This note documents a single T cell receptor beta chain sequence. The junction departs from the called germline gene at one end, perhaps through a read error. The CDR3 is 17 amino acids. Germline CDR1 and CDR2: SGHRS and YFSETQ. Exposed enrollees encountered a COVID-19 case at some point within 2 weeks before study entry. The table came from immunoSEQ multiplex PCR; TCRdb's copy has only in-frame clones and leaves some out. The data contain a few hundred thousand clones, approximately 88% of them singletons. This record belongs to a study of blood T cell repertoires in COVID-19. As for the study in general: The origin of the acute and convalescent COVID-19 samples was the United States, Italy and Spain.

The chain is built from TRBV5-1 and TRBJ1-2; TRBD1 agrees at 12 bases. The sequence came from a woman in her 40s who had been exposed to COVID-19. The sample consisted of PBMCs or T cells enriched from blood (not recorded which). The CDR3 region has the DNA TGTGCCAGCAGGAGACAAACCGGGACAGGGGGCGGAAATGGCTACACCTTC. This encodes CASRRQTGTGGGNGYTF. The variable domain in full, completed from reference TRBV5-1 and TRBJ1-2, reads KAGVTQTPRYLIKTRGQQVTLSCSPISGHRSVSWYQQTPGQGLQFLFEYFSETQRNKGNFPGRFSGRQFSNSRSEMNVSTLELGDSALYLCASRRQTGTGGGNGYTFGSGTRLTVV.